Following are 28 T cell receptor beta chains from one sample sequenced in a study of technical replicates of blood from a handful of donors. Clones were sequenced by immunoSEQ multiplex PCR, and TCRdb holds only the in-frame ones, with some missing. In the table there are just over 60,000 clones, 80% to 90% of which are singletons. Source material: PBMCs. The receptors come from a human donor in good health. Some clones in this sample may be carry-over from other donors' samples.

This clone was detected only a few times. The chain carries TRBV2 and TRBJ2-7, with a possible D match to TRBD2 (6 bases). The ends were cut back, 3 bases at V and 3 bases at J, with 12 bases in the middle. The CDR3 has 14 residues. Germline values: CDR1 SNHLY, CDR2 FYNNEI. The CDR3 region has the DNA TGTGCCAGCAGTGACAGCTCGGGAGTCTACGAGCAGTACTTC. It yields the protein CASSDSSGVYEQYF.

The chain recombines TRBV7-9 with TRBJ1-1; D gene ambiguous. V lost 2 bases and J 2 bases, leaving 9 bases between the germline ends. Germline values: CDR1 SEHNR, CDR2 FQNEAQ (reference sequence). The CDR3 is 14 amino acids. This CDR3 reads CASSLTVKNTEAFF. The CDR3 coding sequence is TGTGCCAGCAGCTTAACAGTGAAAAACACTGAAGCTTTCTTT. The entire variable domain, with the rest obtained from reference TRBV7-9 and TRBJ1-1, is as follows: DTGVSQNPRHKITKRGQNVTFRCDPISEHNRLYWYRQTLGQGPEFLTYFQNEAQLEKSRLLSDRFSAERPKGSFSTLEIQRTEQGDSAMYLCASSLTVKNTEAFFGQGTRLTVV.

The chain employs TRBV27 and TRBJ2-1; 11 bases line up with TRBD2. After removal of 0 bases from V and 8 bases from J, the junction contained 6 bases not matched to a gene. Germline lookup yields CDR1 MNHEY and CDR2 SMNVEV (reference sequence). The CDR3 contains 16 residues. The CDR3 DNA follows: TGTGCCAGCAGTTTATCGCGACTAGCGGGACGGGATGAGCAGTTCTTC. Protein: CASSLSRLAGRDEQFF.

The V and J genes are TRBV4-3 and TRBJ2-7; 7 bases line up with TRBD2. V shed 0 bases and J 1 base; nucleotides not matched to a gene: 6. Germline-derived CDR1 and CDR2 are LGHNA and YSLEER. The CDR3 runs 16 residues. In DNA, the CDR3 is TGCGCCAGCAGCCAAGAGGCTGGCGGGGGATCCTACGAGCAGTACTTC. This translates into CASSQEAGGGSYEQYF.

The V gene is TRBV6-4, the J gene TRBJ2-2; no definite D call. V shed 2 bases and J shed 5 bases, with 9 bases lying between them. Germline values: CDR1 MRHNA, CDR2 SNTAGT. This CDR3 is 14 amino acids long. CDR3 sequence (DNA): TGTGCCAGCAGTGACCTACCTAGTACCGGGGAGCTGTTTTTT. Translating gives CASSDLPSTGELFF.

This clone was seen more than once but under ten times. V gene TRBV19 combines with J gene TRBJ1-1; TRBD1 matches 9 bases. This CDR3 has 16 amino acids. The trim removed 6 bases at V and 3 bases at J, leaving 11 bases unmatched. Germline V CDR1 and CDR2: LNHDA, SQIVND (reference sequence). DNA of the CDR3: TGTGCCAGTAGCCCTAGCCCGGGACAGGGATACACTGAAGCTTTCTTT. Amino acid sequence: CASSPSPGQGYTEAFF.

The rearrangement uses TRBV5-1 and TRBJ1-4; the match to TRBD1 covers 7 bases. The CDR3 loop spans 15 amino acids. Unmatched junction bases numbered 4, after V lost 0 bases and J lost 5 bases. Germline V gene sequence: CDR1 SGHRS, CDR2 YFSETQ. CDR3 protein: CASSLVGQLNEKLFF. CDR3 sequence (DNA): TGCGCCAGCAGCTTGGTGGGACAGCTAAATGAAAAACTGTTTTTT.

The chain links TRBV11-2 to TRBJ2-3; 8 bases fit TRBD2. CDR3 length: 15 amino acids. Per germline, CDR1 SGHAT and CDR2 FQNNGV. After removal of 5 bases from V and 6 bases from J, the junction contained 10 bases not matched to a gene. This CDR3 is CASSPGVAGWDTQYF. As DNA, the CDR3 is TGTGCCAGCAGCCCTGGGGTAGCGGGATGGGATACGCAGTATTTT. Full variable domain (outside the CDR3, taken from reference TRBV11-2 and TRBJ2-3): EAGVAQSPRYKIIEKRQSVAFWCNPISGHATLYWYQQILGQGPKLLIQFQNNGVVDDSQLPKDRFSAERLKGVDSTLKIQPAKLEDSAVYLCASSPGVAGWDTQYFGPGTRLTVL.

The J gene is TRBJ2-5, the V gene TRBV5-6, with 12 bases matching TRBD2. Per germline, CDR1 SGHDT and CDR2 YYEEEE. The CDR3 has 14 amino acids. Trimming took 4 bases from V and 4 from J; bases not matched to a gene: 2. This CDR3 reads CASSRGLAGETQYF. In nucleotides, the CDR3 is TGTGCCAGCAGCCGGGGACTAGCGGGAGAGACCCAGTACTTC.

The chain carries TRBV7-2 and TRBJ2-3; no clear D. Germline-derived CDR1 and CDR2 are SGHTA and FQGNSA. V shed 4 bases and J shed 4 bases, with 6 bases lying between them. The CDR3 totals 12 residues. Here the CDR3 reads CASSSIPDTQYF. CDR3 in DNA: TGTGCCAGCAGCTCCATTCCAGATACGCAGTATTTT.

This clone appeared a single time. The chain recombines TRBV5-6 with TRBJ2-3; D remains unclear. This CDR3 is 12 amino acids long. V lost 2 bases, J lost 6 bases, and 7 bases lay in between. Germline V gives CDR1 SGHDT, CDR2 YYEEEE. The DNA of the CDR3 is TGTGCCAGCAGCTTCAGGCCGGATACGCAGTATTTT. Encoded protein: CASSFRPDTQYF.

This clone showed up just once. The CDR3 here is CASSYQGQRYEQYF. The CDR3 region has the DNA TGTGCCAGCAGTTACCAGGGGCAGCGCTACGAGCAGTACTTC. The rearrangement joins TRBV6-5 to TRBJ2-7; possible D gene TRBD1, 6 bases. The germline CDR1 and CDR2 sequences are MNHEY and SVGAGI. V was cut by 2 bases and J by 3 bases, with 11 bases left in between. CDR3 length equals 14 residues.

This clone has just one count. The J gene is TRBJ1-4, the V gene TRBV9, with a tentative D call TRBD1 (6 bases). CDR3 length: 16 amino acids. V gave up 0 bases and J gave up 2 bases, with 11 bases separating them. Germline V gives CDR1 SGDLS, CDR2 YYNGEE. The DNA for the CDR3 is TGTGCCAGCAGCGTAGGTGTGGGGGCTACTAATGAAAAACTGTTTTTT. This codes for CASSVGVGATNEKLFF.

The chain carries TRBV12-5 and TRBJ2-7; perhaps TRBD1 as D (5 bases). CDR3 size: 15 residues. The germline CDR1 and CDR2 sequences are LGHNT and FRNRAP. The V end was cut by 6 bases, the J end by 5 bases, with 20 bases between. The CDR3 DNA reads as TGTGCTAGTGGCCCCACTGGACAAATAAGGAACGAGCAGTACTTC. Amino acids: CASGPTGQIRNEQYF.

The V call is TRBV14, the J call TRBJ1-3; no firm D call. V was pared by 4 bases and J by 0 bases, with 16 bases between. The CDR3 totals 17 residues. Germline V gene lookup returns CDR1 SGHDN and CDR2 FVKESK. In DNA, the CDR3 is TGTGCCAGCAGCCGACATGAGGATGGACTCTCTGGAAACACCATATATTTT. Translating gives CASSRHEDGLSGNTIYF.

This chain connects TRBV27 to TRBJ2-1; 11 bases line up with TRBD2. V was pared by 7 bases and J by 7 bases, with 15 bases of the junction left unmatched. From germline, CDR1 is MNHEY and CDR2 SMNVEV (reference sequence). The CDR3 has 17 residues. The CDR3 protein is CASTPRGVLAGGNEQFF. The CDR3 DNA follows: TGTGCCAGCACGCCCCGCGGGGTTTTAGCGGGAGGGAATGAGCAGTTCTTC.

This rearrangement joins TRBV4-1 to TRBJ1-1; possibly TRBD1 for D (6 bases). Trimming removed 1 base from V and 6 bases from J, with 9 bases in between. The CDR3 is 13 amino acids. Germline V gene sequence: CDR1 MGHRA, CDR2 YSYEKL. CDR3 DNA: TGCGCCAGCAGCCAAGTGAAGGGGGCTGAAGCTTTCTTT. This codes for CASSQVKGAEAFF.

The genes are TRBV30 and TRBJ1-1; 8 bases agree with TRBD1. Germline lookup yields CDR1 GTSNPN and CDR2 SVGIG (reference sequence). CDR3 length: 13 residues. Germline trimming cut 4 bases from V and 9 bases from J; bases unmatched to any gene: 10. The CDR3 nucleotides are TGTGCCTGGAAGGGACAGGAAAGGGGCAAAGCTTTCTTT. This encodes CAWKGQERGKAFF.

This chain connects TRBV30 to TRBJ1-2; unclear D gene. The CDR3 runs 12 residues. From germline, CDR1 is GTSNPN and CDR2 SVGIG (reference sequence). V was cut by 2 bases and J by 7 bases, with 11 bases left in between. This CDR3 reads CAWSISARGYTF. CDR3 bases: TGTGCCTGGAGTATCTCCGCGCGTGGCTACACCTTC.

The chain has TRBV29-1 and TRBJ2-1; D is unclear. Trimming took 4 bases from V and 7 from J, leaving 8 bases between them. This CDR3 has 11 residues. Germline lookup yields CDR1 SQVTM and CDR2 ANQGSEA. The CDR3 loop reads CSVGDGNEQFF. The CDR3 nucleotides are TGCAGCGTTGGAGACGGGAATGAGCAGTTCTTC.

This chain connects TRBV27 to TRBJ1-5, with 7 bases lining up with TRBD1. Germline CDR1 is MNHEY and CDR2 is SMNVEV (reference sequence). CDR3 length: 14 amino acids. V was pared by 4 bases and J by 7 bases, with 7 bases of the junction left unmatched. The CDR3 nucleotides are TGTGCCAGCAGTTCCGACAGGGTCGTCCAGCCCCAGCATTTT. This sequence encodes CASSSDRVVQPQHF.

In DNA, the CDR3 is TGCGCCAGCAGCGCTGTGGGAGGGCTCGAGACCCAGTACTTC. This gives the protein CASSAVGGLETQYF. The rearrangement joins TRBV5-1 to TRBJ2-5; 7 bases align to TRBD2. V shed 4 bases, J shed 5 bases, and the junction held 8 bases outside the gene matches. The CDR3 loop spans 14 amino acids. Germline V gene lookup returns CDR1 SGHRS and CDR2 YFSETQ.

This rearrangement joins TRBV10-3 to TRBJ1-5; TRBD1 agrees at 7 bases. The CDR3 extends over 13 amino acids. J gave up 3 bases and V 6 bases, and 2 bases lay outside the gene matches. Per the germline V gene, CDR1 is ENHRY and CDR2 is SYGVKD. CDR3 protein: CAIRGTDNQPQHF. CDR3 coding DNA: TGTGCCATCAGGGGGACAGACAATCAGCCCCAGCATTTT.

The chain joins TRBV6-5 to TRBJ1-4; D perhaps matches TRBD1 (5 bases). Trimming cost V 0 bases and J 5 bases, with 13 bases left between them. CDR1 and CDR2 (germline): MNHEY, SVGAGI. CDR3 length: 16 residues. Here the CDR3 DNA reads TGTGCCAGCAGTTACTCGTTGCGGGGACCCAATGAAAAACTGTTTTTT. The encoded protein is CASSYSLRGPNEKLFF.

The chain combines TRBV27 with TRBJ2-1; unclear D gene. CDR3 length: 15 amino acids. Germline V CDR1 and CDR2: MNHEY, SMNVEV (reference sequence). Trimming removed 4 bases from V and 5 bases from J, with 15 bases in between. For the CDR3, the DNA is TGTGCCAGCAGTTCGGTCGTCAACCCGGACAATGAGCAGTTCTTC. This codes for CASSSVVNPDNEQFF.

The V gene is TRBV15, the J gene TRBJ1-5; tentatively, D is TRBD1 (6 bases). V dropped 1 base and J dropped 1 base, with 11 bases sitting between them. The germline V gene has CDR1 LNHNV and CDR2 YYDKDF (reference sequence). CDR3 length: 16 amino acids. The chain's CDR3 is CATSRARDRSNQPQHF. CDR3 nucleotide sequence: TGTGCCACCAGCAGAGCCCGAGACAGGAGCAATCAGCCCCAGCATTTT.

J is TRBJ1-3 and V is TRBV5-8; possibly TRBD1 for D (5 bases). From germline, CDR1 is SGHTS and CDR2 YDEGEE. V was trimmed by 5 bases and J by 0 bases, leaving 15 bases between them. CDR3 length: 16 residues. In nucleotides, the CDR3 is TGTGCCAGCAGGCGCGGGGGGTTTTCCTCTGGAAACACCATATATTTT. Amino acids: CASRRGGFSSGNTIYF.

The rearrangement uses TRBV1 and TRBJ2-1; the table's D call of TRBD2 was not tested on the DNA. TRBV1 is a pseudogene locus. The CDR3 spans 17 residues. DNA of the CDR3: TGCACCAGCAGCCAAGGTCTGGGGACTAGCCTTTTCAATGAGCAGTTCTTC. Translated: CTSSQGLGTSLFNEQFF.